This is a list of T cell receptor beta chains from one sample in a study of tumor and adjacent non-tumor tissue in lung cancer. TCRdb re-analysed the multiplex PCR reads in MiXCR, keeping a single row per CDR3 protein. The profile shows fewer than 90,000 distinct CDR3 sequences, under 80% of them singletons. The source material was distant non-tumor lung tissue. Every receptor here comes from a woman in her forties or fifties with non-small cell lung cancer. The CDR3 runs from the conserved cysteine through the conserved F or W. Each record gives: D gene, V gene, J gene, clone size, CDR3 protein, CDR3 DNA. The D gene is left open where the match is weak. Expanded clones are given a class, and other clones once, few, many or no size at all.

d_call: NA
v_call: TRBV4-2
j_call: TRBJ1-1
clone_size: NA
cdr3_aa: CASTQDRHREAFF
cdr3_nt: TGTGCCAGCACCCAGGATCGGCACAGGGAAGCTTTCTTT

d_call: TRBD2
v_call: TRBV6-2/TRBV6-3
j_call: TRBJ2-1
clone_size: NA
cdr3_aa: CASSHRLAGVNEQFF
cdr3_nt: TGTGCTAGCAGCCACAGACTAGCGGGTGTAAATGAGCAGTTCTTC

d_call: NA
v_call: TRBV5-4
j_call: TRBJ2-7
clone_size: many
cdr3_aa: CASSPGYGTGMDEQYF
cdr3_nt: TGTGCCAGCAGCCCTGGGTACGGGACGGGCATGGACGAGCAGTACTTC

d_call: NA
v_call: TRBV12-3/TRBV12-4
j_call: TRBJ2-5
clone_size: NA
cdr3_aa: CTSRAPGSQETQHF
cdr3_nt: TGTACCAGCAGGGCCCCGGGATCCCAAGAGACCCAGCACTTC

d_call: NA
v_call: TRBV28
j_call: TRBJ1-2
clone_size: few
cdr3_aa: CASSRDLYGYTF
cdr3_nt: TGTGCCAGCAGTCGGGACCTATATGGCTACACCTTC

d_call: NA
v_call: TRBV12-3/TRBV12-4
j_call: TRBJ2-4
clone_size: NA
cdr3_aa: CASSLGTSHANNIQYF
cdr3_nt: TGTGCCAGCAGTTTAGGGACATCCCATGCCAACAACATTCAGTACTTC

d_call: TRBD2
v_call: TRBV12-3/TRBV12-4
j_call: TRBJ2-1
clone_size: NA
cdr3_aa: CASSSPGGGFNEQFF
cdr3_nt: TGTGCTAGCAGTTCCCCGGGAGGGGGATTTAATGAGCAGTTCTTC

d_call: NA
v_call: TRBV11-2
j_call: TRBJ2-7
clone_size: once
cdr3_aa: CASILTDTAYEEYF
cdr3_nt: TGTGCCAGCATCCTGACGGACACTGCCTACGAGGAGTACTTT

d_call: NA
v_call: TRBV6-5
j_call: TRBJ1-6
clone_size: NA
cdr3_aa: CVSSYVRGPLFTLHF
cdr3_nt: TGTGTCAGCAGTTACGTACGTGGACCCCTGTTCACCCTCCACTTT

d_call: NA
v_call: TRBV29-1
j_call: TRBJ1-1
clone_size: NA
cdr3_aa: CSGTRDGGAFF
cdr3_nt: TGCAGTGGGACCAGGGATGGAGGAGCTTTCTTT

d_call: TRBD1
v_call: TRBV29-1
j_call: TRBJ2-4
clone_size: NA
cdr3_aa: CSVATGVVAKNIQYF
cdr3_nt: TGCAGCGTCGCGACAGGGGTGGTGGCCAAAAACATTCAGTACTTC

d_call: NA
v_call: TRBV28
j_call: TRBJ1-2
clone_size: many
cdr3_aa: CASGRDLYGYTF
cdr3_nt: TGTGCCAGCGGTCGGGACCTATATGGCTACACCTTC

d_call: NA
v_call: TRBV5-1
j_call: TRBJ2-3
clone_size: many
cdr3_aa: CASSLRGGRATDTQYF
cdr3_nt: TGCGCCAGCAGCCTCAGAGGGGGGAGGGCCACAGATACGCAGTATTTT

d_call: TRBD2
v_call: TRBV20-1
j_call: TRBJ2-2
clone_size: NA
cdr3_aa: CSVREGTGKLFF
cdr3_nt: TGCAGTGTTAGGGAGGGAACCGGGAAGCTGTTTTTT

d_call: NA
v_call: TRBV6-1
j_call: TRBJ1-1
clone_size: NA
cdr3_aa: CANSVGGSTEAFF
cdr3_nt: TGTGCCAACAGTGTAGGGGGGTCCACTGAAGCTTTCTTT

d_call: TRBD1
v_call: TRBV5-6
j_call: TRBJ2-7
clone_size: many
cdr3_aa: CASSLTGATYEQYF
cdr3_nt: TGTGCCAGCAGCCTGACAGGGGCGACCTACGAGCAGTACTTC

d_call: NA
v_call: TRBV11-2
j_call: TRBJ2-3
clone_size: NA
cdr3_aa: CATSLGVLTSTDMQNF
cdr3_nt: TGTGCCACCAGCTTAGGGGTCCTAACTAGCACAGATATGCAGAATTTT

d_call: NA
v_call: TRBV28
j_call: TRBJ2-5
clone_size: many
cdr3_aa: CASRPLEHSRETQYF
cdr3_nt: TGTGCCAGCAGACCGCTGGAGCACTCCCGGGAGACCCAGTACTTC

d_call: NA
v_call: TRBV6-5
j_call: TRBJ1-1
clone_size: NA
cdr3_aa: CASSYSRDGYTEAFF
cdr3_nt: TGTGCCAGTAGTTACAGCAGGGATGGGTACACTGAAGCTTTCTTT

d_call: NA
v_call: TRBV6-1
j_call: TRBJ2-7
clone_size: medium-sized
cdr3_aa: CAGSSGDSYEQYF
cdr3_nt: TGTGCCGGCTCCTCGGGGGACTCCTACGAGCAGTACTTC